This T cell receptor (beta chain) was sequenced for a study of Ad26.COV2.S vaccination and SARS-CoV-2 variants. On the study more broadly: Participants got Ad26.COV2.S intramuscularly, once or twice 56 days apart. General study results and limits: Reportedly, after vaccination the spike-specific CD8+ and CD4+ T cell responses displayed substantial breadth. Total T cell responses were possibly underestimated by TCR breadth and depth analyses.

Stated treatment: 15 to 20 received Ad26.COV2.S at low or high dose, single or two shots; a few received placebo; per-sample allocation not given. Repertoires come from day 63 after the first vaccine or placebo injection. Wuhan-strain SARS-CoV-2 spike was expressed by the Ad26 vector that made up the vaccine. TCRdb's copy holds only in-frame clones and misses some; the assay was immunoSEQ multiplex PCR. Here the sample spans around 320,000 clones, around nine tenths being singletons. Worth noting for this clone: Its specificity is unknown.

The V segment lost 1 base and the J segment 9 bases; nucleotides outside the gene matches: 7. CDR3 length: 15 amino acids. Per the germline V gene, CDR1 is SGHTA and CDR2 is FQGTGA. Specimen: peripheral blood, collected in a trial of Ad26.COV2.S vaccine versus placebo. The rearrangement uses TRBV7-3 and TRBJ2-1, with 9 bases aligning to TRBD1. The sequence came from a person between 18 and 59 years old who received the Ad26.COV2.S COVID-19 vaccine or a placebo. The CDR3 region has the DNA TGTGCCAGCAGCTTAAGAGGGACAGGGCTTGCTGAGCAGTTCTTC. It translates to CASSLRGTGLAEQFF.